The TCR beta chain described here comes from a study of T cell changes during pregnancy in multiple sclerosis. This clone was seen only once. Profiled with immunoSEQ multiplex PCR; TCRdb holds only in-frame clones, not every one. The sample carries about 70,000 clones, roughly 94% recorded once. The source material was peripheral blood, sampled in the third trimester of pregnancy. This sequence was found in a female donor with multiple sclerosis, enrolled in a pregnancy study.

CDR3 DNA: TGTGCCAGCAGCTCATCATCGAGGGCTAGCGGGGCCAACAATGAGCAGTTCTTC. Its protein product is CASSSSSRASGANNEQFF. This chain uses TRBV7-8 with TRBJ2-1; 9 nucleotides align to TRBD2. CDR3 length: 18 residues. J was trimmed by 5 bases and V by 4 bases; bases with no gene match: 15. Germline V gives CDR1 SGHVS, CDR2 FQNEAQ.